The 24 T cell receptor beta chains reported below all come from one sample, sequenced in a study of identical twins. MiXCR, run by TCRdb on the 5' RACE reads, gives a single entry per CDR3 protein. The top ten hold less than 0.35% of the sample, which has around 1.7 million distinct CDR3 sequences, under 35% seen once. Sequenced sample: cord blood. The receptor set was obtained from a newborn girl in good health.

V is TRBV4-1 and J is TRBJ1-5; D remains ambiguous. Germline V lookup: CDR1 MGHRA, CDR2 YSYEKL. Trimming stripped 1 base from V and 7 bases from J, with 14 bases between. The CDR3 has 15 amino acids. DNA for the CDR3: TGCGCCAGCAGCCAAGTGGCCAACGCGGGCCAGCCCCAGCATTTT. Translation: CASSQVANAGQPQHF.

V is TRBV4-1 and J is TRBJ2-2; 7 nucleotides agree with TRBD1. J lost 0 bases, V lost 2 bases, and 3 bases had no gene match. Germline assignment: CDR1 MGHRA and CDR2 YSYEKL. The CDR3 runs to 16 residues. CDR3: CASSQKGQPNTGELFF. In DNA form, the CDR3 reads TGCGCCAGCAGCCAAAAGGGACAGCCGAACACCGGGGAGCTGTTTTTT.

The genes are TRBV7-9 and TRBJ2-1, with 7 bases that match TRBD2. The CDR3 covers 14 residues. The trim removed 5 bases at V and 8 bases at J, leaving 9 bases unmatched. Per germline, CDR1 SEHNR and CDR2 FQNEAQ (reference sequence). CDR3 sequence: CASSQSWGGDEQFF. In DNA, the CDR3 is TGTGCCAGCAGCCAAAGCTGGGGGGGTGATGAGCAGTTCTTC.

The chain recombines TRBV29-1 with TRBJ2-7; TRBD2 matches at 8 bases. Germline CDR1 is SQVTM and CDR2 is ANQGSEA. There are 15 residues in the CDR3. V was pared by 2 bases and J by 7 bases, with 13 bases of the junction left unmatched. The CDR3, as DNA: TGCAGCGTTGAACCGGCACTAGCGGCATACAATGAGCAGTACTTC. The encoded protein is CSVEPALAAYNEQYF.

This chain's CDR3 is CAISELGSYQPQHF. CDR3 DNA sequence: TGTGCCATCAGTGAGTTAGGGTCTTATCAGCCCCAGCATTTT. The J gene is TRBJ1-5, the V gene TRBV10-3; D not resolved. Trimming left V 1 base short and J 5 bases short, with 9 bases between. Germline V lookup: CDR1 ENHRY, CDR2 SYGVKD. This CDR3 contains 14 residues.

V usage is TRBV3-1 and J usage is TRBJ1-2; D gene ambiguous. The CDR3 is 13 residues long. In germline, CDR1 is LGHDT, CDR2 YNNKEL (reference sequence). V lost 0 bases to trimming and J lost 6 bases, with 8 bases between them. CDR3: CASSQDAGNGYTF. The DNA for the CDR3 is TGTGCCAGCAGCCAAGATGCGGGGAATGGCTACACCTTC.

About this clonotype itself: As the CDR3 is not closed by the conserved phenylalanine or tryptophan, this likely results from a read error. Here the CDR3 reads CASSVAGHGAWYGYTL. The DNA for the CDR3 is TGTGCCAGCAGTGTAGCAGGTCATGGGGCTTGGTATGGCTACACCCTC. This chain joins TRBV2 and TRBJ1-2; D is possibly TRBD1 (5 bases). This CDR3 has 16 amino acids. V was shortened by 4 bases and J by 5 bases, with 20 bases between the two germline ends. Germline V lookup: CDR1 SNHLY, CDR2 FYNNEI.

The rearrangement uses TRBV7-2 and TRBJ2-3; TRBD2 agrees at 13 bases. The germline V gene has CDR1 SGHTA and CDR2 FQGNSA. V shed 5 bases and J 1 base; nucleotides not matched to a gene: 9. This CDR3 comprises 18 residues. This CDR3 is CASSGGLAGVFGTDTQYF. CDR3 DNA: TGTGCCAGCAGCGGCGGACTAGCGGGAGTGTTTGGCACAGATACGCAGTATTTT.

This clonotype was counted between two and nine times. This chain links TRBV5-1 with TRBJ2-7; 8 bases map to TRBD1. V shed 0 bases, J shed 2 bases, and the junction held 4 bases outside the gene matches. This CDR3 has 15 amino acids. Germline CDR1 and CDR2: SGHRS and YFSETQ. CDR3 loop: CASSLARTGTYEQYF. In DNA form, the CDR3 reads TGCGCCAGCAGCTTGGCCAGGACAGGGACCTACGAGCAGTACTTC.

This clonotype occurred a few times. The rearrangement uses TRBV9 and TRBJ2-7; a possible D gene is TRBD1 (6 bases). CDR3 length: 14 residues. The germline CDR1 and CDR2 sequences are SGDLS and YYNGEE. Trimming stripped 6 bases from V and 0 bases from J, with 13 bases between. CDR3: CASNPTGSSYEQYF. In DNA form, the CDR3 reads TGTGCCAGCAACCCTACAGGGTCCTCCTACGAGCAGTACTTC.

The chain links TRBV7-9 to TRBJ2-1; D gene uncertain. The CDR3 runs 15 residues. CDR1 SEHNR and CDR2 FQNEAQ come from the germline V gene (reference sequence). V was clipped by 0 bases and J by 6 bases, with 12 bases between them. The DNA for the CDR3 is TGTGCCAGCAGCTTAGCGGGGATTAAGGGCAATGAGCAGTTCTTC. Its protein is CASSLAGIKGNEQFF.

This chain connects TRBV25-1 to TRBJ2-7, with 14 positions matching TRBD2. Germline V gives CDR1 MGHDK, CDR2 SYGVNS. CDR3 length: 15 amino acids. The junction had 7 bases not matched to a gene; V was cut back by 6 bases and J by 6 bases. The CDR3 coding sequence is TGTGCCAGCAGAGGCTCGACTAGCGGGGGGGCCGAGCAGTACTTC. It yields the protein CASRGSTSGGAEQYF.

In this sample, this clonotype turned up a few times. CDR3 in amino acids: CASSGGTSSEQFF. CDR3 nucleotide sequence: TGTGCCAGCAGCGGGGGGACTAGTAGTGAGCAGTTCTTC. The chain uses TRBV5-6 and TRBJ2-1; TRBD2 agrees at 8 bases. Trimming removed 4 bases from V and 9 bases from J; junction bases left unmatched: 6. The CDR3 covers 13 residues. Germline loops: CDR1 SGHDT, CDR2 YYEEEE. Full variable domain (missing parts from reference TRBV5-6 and TRBJ2-1): DAGVTQSPTHLIKTRGQQVTLRCSPKSGHDTVSWYQQALGQGPQFIFQYYEEEERQRGNFPDRFSGHQFPNYSSELNVNALLLGDSALYLCASSGGTSSEQFFGPGTRLTVL.

This clonotype was recorded a few times. The gene calls are TRBV24-1 and TRBJ2-3; 10 positions match TRBD2. Germline loops: CDR1 KGHDR, CDR2 SFDVKD. Trimming took 1 base from V and 5 from J; bases not matched to a gene: 8. CDR3 size: 17 residues. The CDR3 reads CATSDLTSGDGGDTQYF. For the CDR3, the DNA is TGTGCCACCAGTGATTTAACTAGCGGGGATGGTGGAGATACGCAGTATTTT.

The chain joins TRBV5-5 to TRBJ2-3; 8 bases agree with TRBD1. V trimming: 4 bases; J trimming: 2 bases; junction bases outside the gene matches: 6. Germline CDR1 is SGHKS and CDR2 is YYEKEE (reference sequence). The CDR3 is 15 amino acids. As DNA, the CDR3 is TGTGCCAGCAGCCGCACGGGACAGGACACAGATACGCAGTATTTT. Residues: CASSRTGQDTDTQYF.

This clonotype has a handful of counts. The gene calls are TRBV4-1 and TRBJ2-3; 10 nucleotides align to TRBD2. This CDR3 comprises 16 residues. With V trimmed by 3 bases and J by 4 bases, 7 bases remained unmatched. Looked up from germline, CDR1 is MGHRA and CDR2 is YSYEKL. The CDR3: CASSQEREGPPDTQYF. The CDR3 coding sequence is TGCGCCAGCAGCCAGGAGCGGGAGGGCCCCCCAGATACGCAGTATTTT.

A few counts support this clonotype. V is TRBV5-1 and J is TRBJ2-1, with TRBD2 identical over 7 bases. Unmatched junction bases numbered 9, after V lost 5 bases and J lost 7 bases. This CDR3 is 14 amino acids long. Germline V gives CDR1 SGHRS, CDR2 YFSETQ. DNA for the CDR3: TGCGCCAGCAGGGGTCAGGACGGGGGGAATGAGCAGTTCTTC. Translating it yields CASRGQDGGNEQFF. The whole variable domain, remainder taken from reference TRBV5-1 and TRBJ2-1, is KAGVTQTPRYLIKTRGQQVTLSCSPISGHRSVSWYQQTPGQGLQFLFEYFSETQRNKGNFPGRFSGRQFSNSRSEMNVSTLELGDSALYLCASRGQDGGNEQFFGPGTRLTVL.

The genes are TRBV12-3 or TRBV12-4 and TRBJ2-3; D is perhaps TRBD1 (6 bases). V dropped 5 bases and J dropped 4 bases, with 13 bases sitting between them. The CDR3 consists of 14 residues. In DNA form, the CDR3 reads TGTGCCAGCAGTGCGACCCAGGGGCCAGATACGCAGTATTTT. This encodes CASSATQGPDTQYF.

In its sample, this clonotype was seen a few times. This rearrangement joins TRBV12-1 to TRBJ2-1. TRBV12-1 is marked as a pseudogene. The CDR3 length is 16 residues. CDR3 in amino acids: CASSFVATSSYNEQFF. CDR3 nucleotides: TGTGCCAGCAGCTTTGTCGCGACTAGCTCCTACAATGAGCAGTTCTTC.

This clonotype was recorded a few times. The chain links TRBV12-3 or TRBV12-4 to TRBJ2-7, with TRBD1 matching over 7 bases. V lost 5 bases to trimming and J lost 7 bases; unmatched junction nucleotides: 5. CDR3 length: 12 residues. DNA for the CDR3: TGTGCCAGCAGTCGCAGGGGGTGGGAGCAGTACTTC. Encoded protein: CASSRRGWEQYF.

This chain joins TRBV20-1 and TRBJ2-7; TRBD1 agrees at 8 bases. Germline CDR1 is DFQATT and CDR2 is SNEGSKA (reference sequence). There are 13 residues in the CDR3. J gave up 5 bases and V 6 bases, and 9 bases lay outside the gene matches. The CDR3 DNA is TGCAGTGCCCCCGGACAGGGAAAGCACGAGCAGTACTTC. As protein: CSAPGQGKHEQYF.

The chain joins TRBV5-1 to TRBJ2-7; tentatively, D is TRBD1 (6 bases). Per germline, CDR1 SGHRS and CDR2 YFSETQ. V was clipped by 0 bases and J by 4 bases, with 11 bases between them. The CDR3 is made up of 14 amino acids. The CDR3 region has the DNA TGCGCCAGCAGCTTGGCCAGTCAGGGGTACGAGCAGTACTTC. The encoded protein is CASSLASQGYEQYF.

V usage is TRBV29-1 and J usage is TRBJ2-1; TRBD1 is a possible D gene (5 bases). Trimming removed 1 base from V and 5 bases from J, with 12 bases in between. This CDR3 spans 14 amino acids. Germline assignment: CDR1 SQVTM and CDR2 ANQGSEA. The CDR3 DNA follows: TGCAGCGTTGAAGGGCAGGGAACACACAATGAGCAGTTCTTC. Translating it yields CSVEGQGTHNEQFF.

This clonotype has just a few counts. The CDR3 DNA reads as TGCGCCAGCAGCCCTGGACTAGCGGGGTCTAGGGATACGCAGTATTTT. Its translation is CASSPGLAGSRDTQYF. This sequence joins TRBV5-1 and TRBJ2-3, with 12 positions matching TRBD2. Germline CDR1 and CDR2: SGHRS and YFSETQ. The CDR3 spans 16 residues. V dropped 4 bases and J dropped 6; count of bases not matched to a gene: 9.